These 10 T cell receptor beta chains originate from one sample sequenced in a study of CD8+ T cells in alopecia areata. cDNA prepared by RNA extraction and subsequent reverse transcription served as the template for sequencing. Generated by immunoSEQ multiplex PCR, the TCRdb table keeps only in-frame clones and is missing some. The data show approximately 110,000 clones, with none appearing a single time. The sample consisted of lesional skin. The receptors come from a C3H/HeJ mouse with alopecia areata. This strain has MHC haplotype H2-k.

In the case of this clone: Genes and germline are mouse. The CDR3 end is not reached by the read, which stops 4 residues before it; the germline J gene fills it in. This sequence joins TRBV14 and TRBJ2-7, with 10 bases that match TRBD2. Germline CDR1 and CDR2: SGHDT and FRDEAV. This CDR3 region has 14 residues. CDR3: CASSPGTGDYEQYF. The covered CDR3 bases are TGTGCCAGCAGTCCCGGGACTGGGGATTAT.

With respect to this clone: Mouse names are used for the genes. The read terminates 4 residues before the CDR3 end, so the remaining end is supplied by the germline J gene. The V call is TRBV1, the J call TRBJ2-1; 7 bases fit TRBD1. This CDR3 is 14 amino acids long. From germline, CDR1 is NSQYPW and CDR2 LRSPGD (reference sequence). This CDR3 reads CTCSAGDSRAEQFF. The covered CDR3 bases are TGCACCTGCAGTGCAGGGGACAGCAGGGCT.

Comments on this clone: Gene names refer to mouse genes. The read stops 4 residues short of the end of the CDR3; the missing end is completed from the germline J gene. The same CDR3 is also encoded by other DNA sequences in this sample. The J gene is TRBJ2-5, the V gene TRBV1, with a possible D match to TRBD1 (6 bases). Between the trimmed V and J ends, which lost 1 base and 3 bases, there was a span of 11 bases. Germline V gene lookup returns CDR1 NSQYPW and CDR2 LRSPGD (reference sequence). CDR3 size: 15 residues. The CDR3 DNA, read in part, is TGCACCTGCAGTGCAGCCCGGGACACACAAGAC. It is translated as CTCSAARDTQD. The complete CDR3 protein is CTCSAARDTQDTQYF.

This clone was seen more than once but under ten times. The gene names given are mouse names. Read sequence stops 4 residues before the CDR3 end, and the germline J gene provides the missing end. This chain joins TRBV19 and TRBJ2-7, with TRBD2 identical over 11 bases. The CDR3 contains 13 residues. V shed 7 bases and J 2 bases; nucleotides not matched to a gene: 2. The germline CDR1 and CDR2 sequences are FNHDT and SITEND (reference sequence). CDR3 residues: CASRDWGTYEQYF. The part of the CDR3 DNA that was read is TGTGCCAGCCGGGACTGGGGGACCTAT. The complete variable domain, with remaining parts taken from reference TRBV19 and TRBJ2-7, reads GGIITQTPKFLIGQEGQKLTLKCQQNFNHDTMYWYRQDSGKGLRLIYYSITENDLQKGDLSEGYDASREKKSSFSLTVTSAQKNEMAVFLCASRDWGTYEQYFGPGTRLTVL.

This clone has more than one count but fewer than ten. Here the gene names and germline are mouse. With the read ending 4 residues before the CDR3 end, the germline J gene is used to fill in that end. The gene calls are TRBV14 and TRBJ1-2; 9 nucleotides match TRBD1. The CDR3 extends over 14 amino acids. Germline CDR1 and CDR2: SGHDT and FRDEAV. The covered CDR3 bases are TGTGCCAGCACTTACCGGGACAGGGTTTTC. Translated, it gives CASTYRDRVF. Given in full, the CDR3 is CASTYRDRVFDYTF.

This clone showed up just a few times. Gene and germline names: mouse. The read halts 4 residues ahead of the CDR3 end, with the missing end drawn from the germline J gene. The rearrangement links TRBV13-3 to TRBJ2-2, with TRBD1 matching 9 bases. With 5 bases clipped from V and 4 bases from J, the junction kept 6 bases outside the gene matches. Germline lookup yields CDR1 NNHDY and CDR2 SYVADS. The CDR3 spans 15 residues. The CDR3: CASSPQGAGTGQLYF. CDR3 DNA, as far as it was read: TGTGCCAGCAGCCCACAGGGGGCGGGCACCGGG.

Points on this clone: Any gene name here is a mouse gene name. The read gets to within 4 residues of the CDR3 end, and the germline J gene fills in the rest. V is TRBV5 and J is TRBJ2-7, with TRBD2 matching 7 bases. V lost 1 base to trimming and J lost 1 base; unmatched junction nucleotides: 4. The CDR3 length is 15 residues. The germline CDR1 and CDR2 sequences are LGHNA and YNLKQL (reference sequence). Partial CDR3 DNA: TGTGCCAGCAGCCAAGCTGGGGGAGGGTCCTAT. Protein product: CASSQAGGGSY. In full, the CDR3 reads CASSQAGGGSYEQYF.

On this clone itself: Gene names and germline refer to mouse. Read data end 4 residues before the CDR3 end; the end is taken from the germline J gene. This chain uses TRBV19 with TRBJ1-2; D remains ambiguous. This CDR3 has 13 amino acids. CDR1 and CDR2 (germline): FNHDT, SITEND (reference sequence). The germline V and J ends were trimmed by 4 bases and 2 bases, with 9 bases remaining between them. The CDR3 bases that were read are TGTGCCAGCAGTCCAGGTCCGAACTCC. The encoded protein is CASSPGPNS. The CDR3 as a whole reads CASSPGPNSDYTF.

Notes on this clone: Gene names are mouse gene names. The CDR3 is cut off 4 residues early in the read; its end comes from the germline J gene. J is TRBJ1-4 and V is TRBV1; D possibly corresponds to TRBD1 (5 bases). CDR3 size: 17 residues. Germline V gene data show CDR1 as NSQYPW and CDR2 as LRSPGD (reference sequence). V lost 0 bases to trimming and J lost 0 bases, with 11 bases between them. Incomplete CDR3 DNA: TGCACCTGCAGTGCAGACCCCGGACACTTTTCCAACGAA. Its protein is CTCSADPGHFSNE. The CDR3 as a whole reads CTCSADPGHFSNERLFF. Full variable domain (remainder filled in from reference TRBV1 and TRBJ1-4): VTLLEQNPRWRLVPRGQAVNLRCILKNSQYPWMSWYQQDLQKQLQWLFTLRSPGDKEVKSLPGADYLATRVTDTELRLQVANMSQGRTLYCTCSADPGHFSNERLFFGHGTKLSVL.

For this clone: Mouse names are used for the genes. CDR3 sequence reads: CASSDSDWGEGAEQFF. The CDR3 DNA, read in part, is TGTGCCAGCAGTGATTCCGACTGGGGGGAAGGGGCT. This chain links TRBV13-1 with TRBJ2-1; the match to TRBD2 covers 10 bases. Read data end 4 residues before the CDR3 end; the end is taken from the germline J gene. The CDR3 spans 16 residues. Germline V gene sequence: CDR1 NSHNY, CDR2 SYGAGN.